This T cell receptor beta chain was profiled in a study of blood T cell repertoires in COVID-19 (dated by TCRdb to the early 2020s). Background for the entire study: Collaborator samples came from the United States, Italy and Spain and covered acute and convalescent phases of COVID-19. The samples were drawn from the first 160 participants of the ongoing ImmuneRACE study and from 950 to 1,500 subjects provided by 6 global collaborators. The repertoires were released in a freely available public database meant as a resource for research on the immune response to SARS-CoV-2. Subjects who had been exposed to COVID-19, were actively infected with it, or had recovered from it provided the deeply sampled blood TCRbeta repertoires that made up the dataset. Where available, HLA class I and class II types were obtained from metadata supplied by the sample provider rather than from assay-based typing. The material from the prospective study consisted of cDNA or gDNA derived from T cells, B-cell-depleted T cells, or PBMCs. A de-identified subject ID, COVID-19 status, age in years and sex were almost always included in the sample metadata.

The collaborating institutions used their own protocols to collect whole blood in K2EDTA tubes. For TCRbeta analysis, collaborators shipped samples in one of three forms: frozen whole blood, isolated PBMCs, or DNA extracted from either of those sample types. With respect to this clone: What this receptor recognizes is not known. No base qualities exist here, and no much larger clone lies one base off it.

What the work shows at the level of the full study, not this receptor alone: Clinical and demographic metadata were provided uncurated, with the amount varying by source and participant.

TCRbeta CDR3 regions were amplified from genomic DNA by means of the immunoSEQ Assay, a bias-controlled multiplex PCR. The study's processing was this. Nucleated cell counts per sample were estimated from amplification of reference gene primers within the assay. To quantify the absolute abundance of each unique TCRbeta CDR3 rearrangement, sequence reads were collapsed and filtered. For each sample, productive Simpson clonality was calculated as the square root of Simpson's diversity index across productive rearrangements. TCRdb retrieved this table from immuneACCESS and kept in-frame rearrangements only. Not all clones are present; in checked studies, unresolved V genes account for under half, and no reason is known for the remainder. The DNA gave D and trimming, while V, J and clone size come from that table. This sample holds around 31,000 clones; roughly 90% were observed only once. Approximately 25% of the sample goes to the ten largest clones.

Reading from cysteine to phenylalanine, the CDR3 counts 19 amino acids. Solely the CDR3 DNA is kept, with 57 bases framed from the first base. The germline V and J ends show losses of 0 bases and 7 bases respectively, and no gene match explains 12 bases of the junction. From a lookup of the germline V gene, CDR1 and CDR2 are LGHNA and YSLEER. The chain was built from TRBV4-3 and TRBJ2-1; 13 central nucleotides agree with TRBD2. Sequenced: peripheral blood. This clonotype originated in a human donor with active COVID-19. The donor label of this sample is uncertain. CDR3 region: CASSQDRLAGGLQRNEQFF. The DNA sequence is as follows: TGCGCCAGCAGCCAAGATAGACTAGCGGGAGGACTCCAGCGGAATGAGCAGTTCTTC.